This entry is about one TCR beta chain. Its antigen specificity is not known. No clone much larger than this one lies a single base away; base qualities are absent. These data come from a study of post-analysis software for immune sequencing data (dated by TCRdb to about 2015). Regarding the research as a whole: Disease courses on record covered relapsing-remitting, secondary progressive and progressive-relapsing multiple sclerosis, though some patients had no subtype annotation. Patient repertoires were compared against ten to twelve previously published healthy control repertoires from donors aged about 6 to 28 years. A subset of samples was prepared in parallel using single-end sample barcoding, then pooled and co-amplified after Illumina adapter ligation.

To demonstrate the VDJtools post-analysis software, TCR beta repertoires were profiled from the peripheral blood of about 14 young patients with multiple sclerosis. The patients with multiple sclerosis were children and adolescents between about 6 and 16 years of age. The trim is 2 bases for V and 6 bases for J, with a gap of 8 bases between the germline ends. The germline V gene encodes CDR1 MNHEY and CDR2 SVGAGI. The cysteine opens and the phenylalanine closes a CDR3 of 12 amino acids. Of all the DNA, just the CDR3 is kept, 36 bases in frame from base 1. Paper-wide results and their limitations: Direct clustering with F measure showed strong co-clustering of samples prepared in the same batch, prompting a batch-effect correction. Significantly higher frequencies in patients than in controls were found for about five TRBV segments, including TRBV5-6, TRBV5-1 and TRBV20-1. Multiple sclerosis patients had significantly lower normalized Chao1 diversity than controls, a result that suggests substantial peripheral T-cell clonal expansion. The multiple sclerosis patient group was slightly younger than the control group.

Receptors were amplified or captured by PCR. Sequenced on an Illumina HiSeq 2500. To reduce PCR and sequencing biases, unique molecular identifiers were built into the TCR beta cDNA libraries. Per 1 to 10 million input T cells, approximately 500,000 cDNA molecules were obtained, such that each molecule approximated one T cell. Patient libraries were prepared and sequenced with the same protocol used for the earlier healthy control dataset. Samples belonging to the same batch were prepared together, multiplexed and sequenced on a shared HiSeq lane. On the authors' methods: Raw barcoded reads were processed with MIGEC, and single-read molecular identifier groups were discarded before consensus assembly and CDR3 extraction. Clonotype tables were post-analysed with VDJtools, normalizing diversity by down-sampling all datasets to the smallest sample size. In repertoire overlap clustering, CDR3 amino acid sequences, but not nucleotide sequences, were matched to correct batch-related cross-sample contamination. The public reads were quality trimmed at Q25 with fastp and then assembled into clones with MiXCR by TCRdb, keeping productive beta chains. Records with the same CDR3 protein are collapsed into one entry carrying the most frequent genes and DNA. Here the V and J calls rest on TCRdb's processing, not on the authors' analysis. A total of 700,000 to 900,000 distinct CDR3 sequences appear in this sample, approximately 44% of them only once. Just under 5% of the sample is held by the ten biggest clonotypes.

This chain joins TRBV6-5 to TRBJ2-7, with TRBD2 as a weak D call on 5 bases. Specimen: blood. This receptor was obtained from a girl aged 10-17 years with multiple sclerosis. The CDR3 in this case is CASSYGRGEQYF. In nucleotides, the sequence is TGTGCCAGCAGTTACGGACGGGGCGAGCAGTACTTC.